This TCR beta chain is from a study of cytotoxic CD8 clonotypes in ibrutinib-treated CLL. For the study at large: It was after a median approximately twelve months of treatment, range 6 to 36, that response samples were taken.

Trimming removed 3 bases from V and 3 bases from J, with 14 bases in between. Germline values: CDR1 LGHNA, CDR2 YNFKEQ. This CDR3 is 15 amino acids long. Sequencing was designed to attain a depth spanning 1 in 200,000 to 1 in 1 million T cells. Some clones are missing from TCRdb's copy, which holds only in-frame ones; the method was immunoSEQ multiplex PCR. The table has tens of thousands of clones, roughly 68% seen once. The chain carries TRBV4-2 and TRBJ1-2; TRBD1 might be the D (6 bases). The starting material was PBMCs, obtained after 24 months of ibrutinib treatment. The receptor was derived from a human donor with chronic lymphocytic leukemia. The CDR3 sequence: CASSHPTAGDYGYTF. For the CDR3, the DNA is TGTGCCAGCAGCCATCCTACCGCAGGGGACTATGGCTACACCTTC.